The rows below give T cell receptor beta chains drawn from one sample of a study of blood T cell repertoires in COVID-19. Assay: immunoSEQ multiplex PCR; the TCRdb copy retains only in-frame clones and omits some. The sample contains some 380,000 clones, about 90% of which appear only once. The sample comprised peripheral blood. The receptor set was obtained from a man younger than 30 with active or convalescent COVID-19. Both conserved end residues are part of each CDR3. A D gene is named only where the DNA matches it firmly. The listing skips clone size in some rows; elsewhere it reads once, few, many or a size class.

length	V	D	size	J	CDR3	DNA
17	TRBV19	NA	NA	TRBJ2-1	CASTSAALAAGYNEQFF	TGTGCCAGTACCTCAGCCGCCCTAGCTGCGGGCTACAATGAGCAGTTCTTC
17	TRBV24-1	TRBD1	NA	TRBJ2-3	CATSDPVPGQGTDTQYF	TGTGCCACCAGTGATCCAGTCCCGGGACAGGGAACAGATACGCAGTATTTT
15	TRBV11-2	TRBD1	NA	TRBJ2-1	CASNADSRTGNEQFF	TGTGCCAGCAACGCGGACAGCAGGACAGGCAATGAGCAGTTCTTC
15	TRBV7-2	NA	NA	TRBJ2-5	CASSLSHRAQETQYF	TGTGCCAGCAGCTTATCACACAGGGCCCAAGAGACCCAGTACTTC
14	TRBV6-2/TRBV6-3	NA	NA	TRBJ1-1	CASSLSGPNTEAFF	TGTGCCAGCAGTTTGTCAGGTCCGAACACTGAAGCTTTCTTT
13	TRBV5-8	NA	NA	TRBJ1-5	CASSQDSNQPQHF	TGTGCCAGCAGCCAGGATAGCAATCAGCCCCAGCATTTT
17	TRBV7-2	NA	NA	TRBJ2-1	CASSFGAGWSSYNEQFF	TGTGCCAGCAGCTTTGGCGCGGGTTGGAGCTCCTACAATGAGCAGTTCTTC
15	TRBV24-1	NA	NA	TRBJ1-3	CATSDSRGSGNTIYF	TGTGCCACCAGTGATTCCCGGGGGTCTGGAAACACCATATATTTT
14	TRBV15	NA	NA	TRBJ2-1	CATKRGRDNNEQFF	TGTGCCACCAAAAGGGGCAGGGACAACAATGAGCAGTTCTTC
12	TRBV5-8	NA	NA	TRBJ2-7	CASSLRSYEQYF	TGTGCCAGCAGCCTCAGATCCTACGAGCAGTACTTC
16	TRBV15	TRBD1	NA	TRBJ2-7	CATSRERTGFSVEQYF	TGTGCCACCAGCAGAGAACGGACAGGGTTTAGTGTCGAGCAGTACTTC
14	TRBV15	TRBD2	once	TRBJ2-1	CATRLPGGDNEQFF	TGTGCCACCCGACTTCCGGGGGGGGACAATGAGCAGTTCTTC
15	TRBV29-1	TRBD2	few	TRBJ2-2	CSVRTSGTNTGELFF	TGCAGCGTGAGGACTAGCGGCACGAACACCGGGGAGCTGTTTTTT
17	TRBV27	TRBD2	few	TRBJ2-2	CASTRIGGGPSTGELFF	TGTGCCAGCACCCGAATTGGGGGAGGGCCGAGCACCGGGGAGCTGTTTTTT
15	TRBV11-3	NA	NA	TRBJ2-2	CASSLDGLVGGELFF	TGTGCCAGCAGCTTAGATGGACTGGTCGGGGGGGAGCTGTTTTTT
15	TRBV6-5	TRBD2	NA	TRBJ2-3	CASSYSLAGLGTQYF	TGTGCCAGCAGTTACTCACTAGCGGGCCTTGGAACGCAGTATTTT
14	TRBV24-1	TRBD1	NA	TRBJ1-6	CATQDRDYNSPLHF	TGTGCCACCCAGGACAGGGACTATAATTCACCCCTCCACTTT
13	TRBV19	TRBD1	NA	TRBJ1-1	CASRDRGNTEAFF	TGTGCCAGTAGGGACAGGGGGAACACTGAAGCTTTCTTT
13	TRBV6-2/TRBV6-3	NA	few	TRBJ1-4	CASSYRTLGKLFF	TGTGCCAGCAGTTATCGGACACTCGGAAAACTGTTTTTT
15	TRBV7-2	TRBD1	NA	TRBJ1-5	CASSLDRGSNQPQHF	TGTGCCAGCAGCCTGGACAGGGGTAGCAATCAGCCCCAGCATTTT
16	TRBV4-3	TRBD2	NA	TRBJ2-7	CASSQDRLAGVYEQYF	TGCGCCAGCAGCCAAGATCGGCTAGCGGGAGTATACGAGCAGTACTTC
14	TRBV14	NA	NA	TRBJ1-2	CASSQAGNGYGYTF	TGTGCCAGCAGCCAAGCGGGGAACGGGTATGGCTACACCTTC
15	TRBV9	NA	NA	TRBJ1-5	CASSVGLTPGGPQHF	TGTGCCAGCAGCGTAGGGCTCACTCCGGGGGGCCCCCAGCATTTT